This T cell receptor (beta chain) was observed in a study of blood T cell repertoires in COVID-19. The CDR3 spans 14 residues. Trimming removed 5 bases from V and 12 bases from J, with 23 bases in between. Germline loops: CDR1 SGHAT, CDR2 FQNNGV. Methods used by the authors: Reference gene primer amplification gave estimated nucleated cell counts. The table came from immunoSEQ multiplex PCR; TCRdb's copy has only in-frame clones and leaves some out. That table supplies the V and J calls and clone size; D and trimming were determined from the DNA. The sample lists about 250,000 clones; just under 85% were seen once.

The clonotype was recovered from a man older than 75 with acute or convalescent COVID-19. What was sequenced was peripheral blood. The V and J genes are TRBV11-2 and TRBJ2-7; possible D gene TRBD2, 6 bases. CDR3 coding DNA: TGTGCCAGCAGCAAGGGACTTAAGGGCCTACGAGGGTACTTC. Translation: CASSKGLKGLRGYF. Using reference TRBV11-2 and TRBJ2-7 for the parts outside the CDR3, the full variable domain is EAGVAQSPRYKIIEKRQSVAFWCNPISGHATLYWYQQILGQGPKLLIQFQNNGVVDDSQLPKDRFSAERLKGVDSTLKIQPAKLEDSAVYLCASSKGLKGLRGYFGPGTRLTVT.